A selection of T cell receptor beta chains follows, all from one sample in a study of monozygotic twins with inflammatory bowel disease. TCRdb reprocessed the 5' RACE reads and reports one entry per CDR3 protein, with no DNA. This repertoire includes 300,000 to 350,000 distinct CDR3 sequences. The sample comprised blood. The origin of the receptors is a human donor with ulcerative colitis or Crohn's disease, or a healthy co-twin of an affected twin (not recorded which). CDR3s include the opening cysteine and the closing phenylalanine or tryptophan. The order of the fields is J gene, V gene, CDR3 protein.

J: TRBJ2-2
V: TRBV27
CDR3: CASSLQGARNTGELFF

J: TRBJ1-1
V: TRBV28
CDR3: CASTLQGFTEAFF

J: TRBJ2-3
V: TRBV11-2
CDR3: CASSLTGLAADTQYF

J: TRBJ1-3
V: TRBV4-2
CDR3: CASSQELTSGNTIYF

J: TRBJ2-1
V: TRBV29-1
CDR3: CSFTSGGDNEQFF

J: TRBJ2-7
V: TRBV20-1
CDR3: CSAQSGSNVQYF

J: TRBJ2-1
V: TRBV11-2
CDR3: CASSLGRGGPHEQFF

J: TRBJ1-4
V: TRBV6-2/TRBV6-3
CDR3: CASSSGTGIVTEKLFF

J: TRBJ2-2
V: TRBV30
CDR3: CAWSVGGSNTGELFF

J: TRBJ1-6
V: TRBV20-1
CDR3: CSAMDRGLSPLHF

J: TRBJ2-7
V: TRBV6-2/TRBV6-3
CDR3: CASTLGQGYEQYF

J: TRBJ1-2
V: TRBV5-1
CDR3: CASSPGGLGTGLSNYGYTF

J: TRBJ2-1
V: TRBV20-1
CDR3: CRTLAYNEQFF

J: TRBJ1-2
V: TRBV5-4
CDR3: CASSRPTAPYGYTF

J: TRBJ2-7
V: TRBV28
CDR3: CASSGGLMYEQYF

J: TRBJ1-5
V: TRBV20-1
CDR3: CSASYAGNQPQHF

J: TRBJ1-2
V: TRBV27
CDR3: CASSQPGYGYTF

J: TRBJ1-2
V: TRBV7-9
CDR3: CASSAGTGNGYTF

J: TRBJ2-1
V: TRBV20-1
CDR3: CSAETGTGSSNEQFF

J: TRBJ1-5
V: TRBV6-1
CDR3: CATGKGGGSNQPQHF

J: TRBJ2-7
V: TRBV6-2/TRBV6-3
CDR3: CASSYQGTPFYEQYF

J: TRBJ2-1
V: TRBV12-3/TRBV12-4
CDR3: CASSFRQGNEQFF

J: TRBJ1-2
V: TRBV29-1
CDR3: CSVEVRGQFSGGYGYTF

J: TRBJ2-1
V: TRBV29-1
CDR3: CSGTAGGLSEQFF

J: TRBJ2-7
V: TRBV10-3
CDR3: CAISKGAGRGESYEQYF

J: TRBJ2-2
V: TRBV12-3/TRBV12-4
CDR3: CASSLSLRTYTGELFF

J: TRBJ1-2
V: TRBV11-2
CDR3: CASSLDQLAGSAGGYTF

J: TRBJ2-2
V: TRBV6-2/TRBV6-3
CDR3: CASMPGSTGELFF

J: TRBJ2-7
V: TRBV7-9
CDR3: CASSQDRASYEQYF

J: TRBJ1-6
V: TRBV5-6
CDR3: CASSLVDSPLHF

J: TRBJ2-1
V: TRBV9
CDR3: CASSVDIGEDNEQFF

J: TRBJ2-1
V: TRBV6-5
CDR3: CASSLKGTANNEQFF

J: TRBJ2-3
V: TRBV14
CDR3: CASSQVPLAGGNTDTQYF

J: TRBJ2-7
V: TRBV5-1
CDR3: CASSLVPLADTYEQYF

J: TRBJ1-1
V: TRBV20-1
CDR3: CSARGEHGGNTEAFF

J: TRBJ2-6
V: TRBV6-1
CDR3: CANRASGANVLTF

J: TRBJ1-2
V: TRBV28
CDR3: CASSFPRQGAREGYTF

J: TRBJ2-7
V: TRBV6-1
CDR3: CASGTSGRYEQYF

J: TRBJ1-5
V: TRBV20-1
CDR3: CSARTARNQPQHF